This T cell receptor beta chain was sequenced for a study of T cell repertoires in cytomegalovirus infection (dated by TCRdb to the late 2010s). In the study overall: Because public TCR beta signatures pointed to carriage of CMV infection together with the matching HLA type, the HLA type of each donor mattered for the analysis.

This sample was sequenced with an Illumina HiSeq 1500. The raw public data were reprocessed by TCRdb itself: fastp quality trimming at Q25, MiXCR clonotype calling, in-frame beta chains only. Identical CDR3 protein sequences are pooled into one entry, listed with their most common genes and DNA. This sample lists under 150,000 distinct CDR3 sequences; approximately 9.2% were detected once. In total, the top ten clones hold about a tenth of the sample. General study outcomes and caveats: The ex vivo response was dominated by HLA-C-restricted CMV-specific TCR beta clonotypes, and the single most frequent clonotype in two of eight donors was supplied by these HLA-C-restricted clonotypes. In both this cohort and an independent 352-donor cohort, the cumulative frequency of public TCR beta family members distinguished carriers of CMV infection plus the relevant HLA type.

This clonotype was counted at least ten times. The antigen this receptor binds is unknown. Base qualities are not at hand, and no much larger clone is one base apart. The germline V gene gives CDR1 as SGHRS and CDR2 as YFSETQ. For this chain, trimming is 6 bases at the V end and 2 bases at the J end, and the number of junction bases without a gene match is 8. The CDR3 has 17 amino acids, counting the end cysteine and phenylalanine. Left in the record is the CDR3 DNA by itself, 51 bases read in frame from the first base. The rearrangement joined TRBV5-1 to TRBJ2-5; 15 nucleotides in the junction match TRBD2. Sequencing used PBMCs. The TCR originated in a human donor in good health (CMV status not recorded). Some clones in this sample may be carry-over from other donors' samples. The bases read TGCGCCAGCAACGAAGGGACTAGCGGGGGGATACAAGAGACCCAGTACTTC. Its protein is CASNEGTSGGIQETQYF.